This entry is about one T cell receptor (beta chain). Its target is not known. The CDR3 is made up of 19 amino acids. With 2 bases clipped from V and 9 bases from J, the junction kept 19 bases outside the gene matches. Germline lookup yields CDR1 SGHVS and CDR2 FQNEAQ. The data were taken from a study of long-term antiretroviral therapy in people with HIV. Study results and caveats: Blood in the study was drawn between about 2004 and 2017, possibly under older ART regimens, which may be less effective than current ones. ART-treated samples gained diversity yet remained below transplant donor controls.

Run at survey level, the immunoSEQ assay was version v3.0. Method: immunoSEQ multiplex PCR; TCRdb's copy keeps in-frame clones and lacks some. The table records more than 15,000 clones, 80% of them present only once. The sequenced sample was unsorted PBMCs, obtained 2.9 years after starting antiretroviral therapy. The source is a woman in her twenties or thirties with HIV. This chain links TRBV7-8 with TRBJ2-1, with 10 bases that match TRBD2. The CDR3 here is CASSLLGLAAPSQGGEQFF. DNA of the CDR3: TGTGCCAGCAGCTTACTCGGACTAGCGGCCCCAAGTCAAGGTGGTGAGCAGTTCTTC.